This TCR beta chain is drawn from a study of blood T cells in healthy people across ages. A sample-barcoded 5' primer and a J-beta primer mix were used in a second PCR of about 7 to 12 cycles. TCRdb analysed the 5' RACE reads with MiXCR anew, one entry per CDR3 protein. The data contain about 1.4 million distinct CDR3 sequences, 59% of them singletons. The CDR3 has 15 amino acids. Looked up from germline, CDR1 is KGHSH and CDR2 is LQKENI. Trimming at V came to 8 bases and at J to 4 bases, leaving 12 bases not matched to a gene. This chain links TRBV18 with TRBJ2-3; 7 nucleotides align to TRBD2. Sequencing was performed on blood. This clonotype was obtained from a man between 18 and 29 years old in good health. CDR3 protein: CASLRREGGPDTQYF. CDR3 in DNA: TGTGCCAGCCTCCGGAGGGAGGGCGGCCCAGATACGCAGTATTTT.